These T cell receptor beta chains were read from a single sample in a study of regulatory T cells in long-lasting Graves disease. Using its own MiXCR run on the multiplex PCR reads, TCRdb lists one record per CDR3 protein. The data show hundreds of thousands of distinct CDR3 sequences, 18% seen once. The sequences come from peripheral blood mononuclear cells (PBMCs), collected at new diagnosis, from a patient treated with antithyroid drugs. The receptor source for this set is a female donor with Graves disease. Each CDR3 is given with its conserved first and last residue. D genes are given only for firm matches. Size values are once, few and many counts, or a class for expanded clones, and some rows have none.

J gene	D gene	V gene	clone size	CDR3 protein	CDR3 DNA
TRBJ2-3	NA	TRBV13	few	CASDTGTDTQYF	TGTGCCAGCGACACAGGCACAGATACGCAGTATTTT
TRBJ2-5	NA	TRBV2	many	CASSDSGLGPRETQYF	TGTGCCAGCAGTGATTCGGGCCTGGGACCTCGAGAGACCCAGTACTTC
TRBJ2-7	TRBD1	TRBV6-1	many	CASSGAGGSGEQYF	TGTGCCAGCAGTGGGGCAGGGGGTTCTGGCGAGCAGTACTTC
TRBJ2-3	TRBD2	TRBV2	many	CASRAGVLTDTQYF	TGTGCCAGCAGGGCGGGAGTTTTGACAGATACGCAGTATTTT
TRBJ2-7	NA	TRBV6-1	many	CASSLASGNEQYF	TGTGCCAGCAGCCTAGCGTCGGGTAACGAGCAGTACTTC
TRBJ2-3	TRBD2	TRBV2	many	CASSDFSGRAPDTQYF	TGTGCCAGCAGTGACTTCAGCGGGAGGGCCCCAGATACGCAGTATTTT
TRBJ1-1	NA	TRBV5-4	many	CASSLVSGMNTEAFF	TGTGCCAGCAGCTTGGTTTCGGGAATGAACACTGAAGCTTTCTTT
TRBJ2-3	NA	TRBV7-2	many	CASSLRLVSPDTQYF	TGTGCCAGCAGCTTGCGGCTAGTTAGCCCAGATACGCAGTATTTT
TRBJ2-7	NA	TRBV28	many	CASTSRGDLFGYEQYF	TGTGCCAGCACCTCAAGGGGGGACCTTTTCGGCTACGAGCAGTACTTC
TRBJ1-1	NA	TRBV19	few	CTSRLPSNTEAFF	TGTACCAGTAGGCTCCCATCAAACACTGAAGCTTTCTTT
TRBJ2-7	NA	TRBV19	many	CASSIDGQTYEQYF	TGTGCCAGTAGTATAGACGGACAGACCTACGAGCAGTACTTC
TRBJ2-1	TRBD2	TRBV27	many	CASSLGGRAGGEQFF	TGTGCCAGCAGTTTAGGCGGGAGGGCCGGGGGTGAGCAGTTCTTC
TRBJ1-4	NA	TRBV28	NA	CASSVRTATNEKLFF	TGTGCCAGCAGTGTTCGGACGGCAACTAATGAAAAACTGTTTTTT
TRBJ2-2	NA	TRBV11-3	NA	CASRRSGRGNTGELFF	TGTGCCAGCAGACGTTCCGGACGGGGAAACACCGGGGAGCTGTTTTTT
TRBJ2-1	TRBD2	TRBV7-2	NA	CASRPSGGSPQSNNEQFF	TGTGCCAGCAGACCGTCGGGGGGGAGCCCCCAGTCTAACAATGAGCAGTTCTTC
TRBJ1-5	TRBD1	TRBV2	many	CASSPGQGPNQPQHF	TGTGCCAGCAGTCCGGGACAGGGCCCCAATCAGCCCCAGCATTTT
TRBJ2-1	NA	TRBV29-1	many	CSVSAGWSSYNEQFF	TGCAGCGTTAGCGCTGGATGGAGCTCCTACAATGAGCAGTTCTTC
TRBJ2-5	TRBD1	TRBV10-3	many	CAINSQGRRQQETQYF	TGTGCCATCAACTCACAGGGGAGACGGCAGCAAGAGACCCAGTACTTC
TRBJ1-6	NA	TRBV12-3/TRBV12-4	many	CASTKSSYNSPLHF	TGTGCCAGCACTAAGAGCTCCTATAATTCACCCCTCCACTTT
TRBJ2-7	TRBD2	TRBV28	many	CASRNSGASSYEQYF	TGTGCCAGCAGGAACAGCGGGGCGAGTTCCTACGAGCAGTACTTC
TRBJ2-3	TRBD2	TRBV9	once	CASGTKAGKTDTQYF	TGTGCCAGCGGTACTAAAGCGGGAAAGACAGATACGCAGTATTTT
TRBJ1-1	TRBD1	TRBV19	many	CASRMGDRVATEAFF	TGTGCCAGTAGAATGGGGGACAGGGTGGCCACTGAAGCTTTCTTT
TRBJ1-5	NA	TRBV12-3/TRBV12-4	many	CASSYQGPPSNQPQHF	TGTGCCAGCAGTTACCAGGGGCCCCCTAGCAATCAGCCCCAGCATTTT
TRBJ2-5	NA	TRBV29-1	many	CSVVGVGQTQETQYF	TGCAGCGTTGTGGGCGTTGGACAGACCCAAGAGACCCAGTACTTC
TRBJ2-3	NA	TRBV11-3	many	CASSAGEVSDTQYF	TGTGCCAGCAGCGCAGGAGAAGTTTCAGATACGCAGTATTTT
TRBJ1-4	NA	TRBV27	NA	CASSWVEEEKLFF	TGTGCCAGCAGTTGGGTTGAGGAGGAAAAACTGTTTTTT
TRBJ2-2	NA	TRBV11-1	many	CASSRAGNTGELFF	TGTGCCAGCAGCCGGGCGGGGAACACCGGGGAGCTGTTTTTT
TRBJ2-1	NA	TRBV2	NA	CASCVKASKQCF	TGTGCCAGCTGTGTCAAAGCTAGTAAGCAGTGCTTC
TRBJ2-7	TRBD1	TRBV7-9	many	CASSPKPGQGGAYEQYF	TGTGCCAGCAGCCCTAAGCCGGGACAGGGGGGCGCCTACGAGCAGTACTTC
TRBJ1-2	NA	TRBV6-1	NA	CASTGAAKPANYGYTF	TGTGCCAGTACTGGGGCAGCGAAGCCAGCTAACTATGGCTACACCTTC
TRBJ2-5	NA	TRBV30	once	CAWSVRQKETQCF	TGTGCCTGGAGTGTACGTCAGAAAGAGACCCAGTGCTTC
TRBJ2-7	NA	TRBV7-9	many	CASSSFLSDSGYEQYF	TGTGCCAGCAGCTCCTTCCTTAGCGACAGTGGCTACGAGCAGTACTTC
TRBJ1-1	NA	TRBV29-1	few	CSVVGGTEAFF	TGCAGCGTTGTGGGGGGCACTGAAGCTTTCTTT
TRBJ2-1	NA	TRBV20-1	few	CSASSVSTNEQFF	TGCAGTGCTAGTAGCGTGTCGACCAATGAGCAGTTCTTC
TRBJ2-1	NA	TRBV7-8	NA	CASSPGWQGEGYNEQFF	TGTGCCAGCAGCCCCGGGTGGCAGGGCGAAGGATACAATGAGCAGTTCTTC
TRBJ2-7	NA	TRBV5-6	NA	CASRGDRSSYEQYF	TGTGCCAGCAGGGGCGACAGGAGCTCCTACGAGCAGTACTTC
TRBJ2-3	NA	TRBV19	few	CAASSGSTDTQYF	TGTGCAGCTTCAAGCGGGTCCACAGATACGCAGTATTTT
TRBJ2-5	NA	TRBV5-1	many	CASSFGLRETQYF	TGCGCCAGCAGCTTCGGGTTGAGAGAGACCCAGTACTTC
TRBJ2-5	NA	TRBV7-6	NA	CASSLATQGVEQYF	TGTGCCAGCAGCTTAGCGACCCAGGGTGTTGAGCAGTACTTC
TRBJ1-5	NA	TRBV28	many	CASSLLGGVNQPQHF	TGTGCCAGCAGTTTATTGGGGGGAGTCAATCAGCCCCAGCATTTT
TRBJ1-1	NA	TRBV6-2/TRBV6-3	many	CASSPRDKNTEAFF	TGTGCCAGCAGTCCGAGGGACAAGAACACTGAAGCTTTCTTT
TRBJ1-4	TRBD1	TRBV28	NA	CASSFSPQTGGVEKLFF	TGTGCCAGCAGTTTTAGCCCCCAAACAGGGGGCGTCGAAAAACTGTTTTTT
TRBJ1-4	NA	TRBV30	many	CAWGTMGEKLFF	TGTGCCTGGGGGACCATGGGTGAAAAACTGTTTTTT
TRBJ2-7	NA	TRBV12-5	many	CASGGAYEQYF	TGTGCATCGGGGGGCGCGTACGAGCAGTACTTC
TRBJ2-1	NA	TRBV29-1	NA	CSADSAYNEQFF	TGCAGCGCGGACAGCGCCTACAATGAGCAGTTCTTC
TRBJ1-6	NA	TRBV2	many	CASSTGTDNSPLHF	TGTGCCAGCAGTACCGGGACGGATAATTCACCCCTCCACTTT
TRBJ1-1	TRBD1	TRBV14	NA	CASSQVRTGVAFF	TGTGCCAGCAGCCAAGTCCGGACAGGGGTTGCTTTCTTT
TRBJ2-1	TRBD2	TRBV28	many	CASSFTSGRHYNEQFF	TGTGCCAGCAGCTTCACTAGCGGGAGGCACTACAATGAGCAGTTCTTC
TRBJ2-5	NA	TRBV12-3/TRBV12-4	many	CASSSNSQETQYF	TGTGCCAGCAGTTCCAACAGTCAAGAGACCCAGTACTTC
TRBJ2-1	TRBD2	TRBV7-6	few	CASRGGREHGFHEQFF	TGTGCCAGCAGAGGTGGGCGGGAGCATGGGTTCCATGAGCAGTTCTTC
TRBJ2-2	NA	TRBV3-1	NA	CASSWGSSLPTAINANTGELFF	TGTGCCAGTAGCTGGGGGTCCTCACTACCAACTGCTATAAACGCGAACACCGGGGAGCTGTTTTTT
TRBJ2-7	NA	TRBV28	many	CASSFRRLLSSYEQYF	TGTGCCAGCAGTTTCCGAAGACTCCTGAGCTCCTACGAGCAGTACTTC
TRBJ2-5	TRBD2	TRBV9	many	CASSVVDRGRTQYF	TGTGCCAGCAGCGTAGTGGACCGCGGGAGGACCCAGTACTTC
TRBJ2-1	NA	TRBV12-3/TRBV12-4	NA	CASSYPSGSYNEQFF	TGTGCCAGCAGTTACCCTTCGGGCTCCTACAATGAGCAGTTCTTC
TRBJ2-6	NA	TRBV9	many	CASSPYLGGLGANVLTF	TGTGCCAGCAGCCCTTATCTTGGGGGTTTGGGGGCCAACGTCCTGACTTTC
TRBJ1-1	NA	TRBV19	many	CASSGWVLTGREAFF	TGTGCCAGTAGTGGATGGGTACTCACCGGACGGGAAGCTTTCTTT
TRBJ2-7	TRBD2	TRBV28	many	CASSEELAGGYEQYF	TGTGCCAGCAGTGAGGAACTAGCGGGAGGTTACGAGCAGTACTTC
TRBJ2-5	NA	TRBV6-5	many	CASSYSNLRRETQYF	TGTGCCAGCAGTTACTCGAATTTACGGCGAGAGACCCAGTACTTC
TRBJ1-2	TRBD1	TRBV6-5	few	CASSYQGAPYGYTF	TGTGCCAGCAGTTACCAGGGGGCGCCTTATGGCTACACCTTC